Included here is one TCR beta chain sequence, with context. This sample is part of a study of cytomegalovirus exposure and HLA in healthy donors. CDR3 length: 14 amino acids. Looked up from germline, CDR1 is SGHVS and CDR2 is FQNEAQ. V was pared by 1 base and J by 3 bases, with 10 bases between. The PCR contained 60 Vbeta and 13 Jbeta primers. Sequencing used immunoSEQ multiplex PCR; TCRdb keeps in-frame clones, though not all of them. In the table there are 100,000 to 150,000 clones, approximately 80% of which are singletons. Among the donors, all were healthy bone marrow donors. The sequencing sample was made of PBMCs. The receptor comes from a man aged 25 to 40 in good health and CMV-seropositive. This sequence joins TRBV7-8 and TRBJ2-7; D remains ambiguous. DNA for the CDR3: TGTGCCAGCAGCTTAGGTGGCGGATTCTACGAGCAGTACTTC. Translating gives CASSLGGGFYEQYF. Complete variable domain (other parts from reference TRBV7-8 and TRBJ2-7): GAGVSQSPRYKVAKRGQDVALRCDPISGHVSLFWYQQALGQGPEFLTYFQNEAQLDKSGLPSDRFFAERPEGSVSTLKIQRTQQEDSAVYLCASSLGGGFYEQYFGPGTRLTVT.